Sequencing of this TCR beta chain was carried out in a study of T cell repertoires in cytomegalovirus infection. Study context: Matching HLA type and CMV infection were both indicated by public TCR beta signatures.

The sample holds many counts of this clonotype. The CDR3 is 16 residues long. The germline gives CDR1 SGHVS, CDR2 FNYEAQ. V was clipped by 5 bases and J by 2 bases; unmatched bases: 5. TCRdb reprocessed the reads with MiXCR, giving one entry per CDR3 protein. This table has roughly 300,000 distinct CDR3 sequences, 9.5% appearing once. This TCR was sampled from a human donor in good health (CMV status not recorded). Some clones in this sample may be carry-over from other donors' samples. Input material: PBMCs. The rearrangement joins TRBV7-6 to TRBJ2-3, with TRBD2 matching 12 bases. CDR3 protein: CASSTLAGGPTDTQYF. The CDR3 coding sequence is TGTGCCAGCAGCACTCTAGCGGGGGGGCCCACAGATACGCAGTATTTT.